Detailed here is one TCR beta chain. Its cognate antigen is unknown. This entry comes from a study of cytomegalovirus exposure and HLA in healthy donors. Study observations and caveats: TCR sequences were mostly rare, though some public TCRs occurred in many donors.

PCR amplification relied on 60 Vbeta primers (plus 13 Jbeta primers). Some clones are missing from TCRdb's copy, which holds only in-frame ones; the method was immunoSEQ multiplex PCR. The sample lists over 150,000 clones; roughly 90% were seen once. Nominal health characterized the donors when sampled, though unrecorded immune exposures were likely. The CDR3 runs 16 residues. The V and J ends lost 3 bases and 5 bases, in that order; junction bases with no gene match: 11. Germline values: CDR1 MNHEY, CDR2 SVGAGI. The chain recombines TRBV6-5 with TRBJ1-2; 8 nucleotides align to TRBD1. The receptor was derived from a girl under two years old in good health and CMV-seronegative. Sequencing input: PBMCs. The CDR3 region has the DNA TGTGCCAGCAGTTATATTTTCAAACAGGGGGAATATGGCTACACCTTC. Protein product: CASSYIFKQGEYGYTF.